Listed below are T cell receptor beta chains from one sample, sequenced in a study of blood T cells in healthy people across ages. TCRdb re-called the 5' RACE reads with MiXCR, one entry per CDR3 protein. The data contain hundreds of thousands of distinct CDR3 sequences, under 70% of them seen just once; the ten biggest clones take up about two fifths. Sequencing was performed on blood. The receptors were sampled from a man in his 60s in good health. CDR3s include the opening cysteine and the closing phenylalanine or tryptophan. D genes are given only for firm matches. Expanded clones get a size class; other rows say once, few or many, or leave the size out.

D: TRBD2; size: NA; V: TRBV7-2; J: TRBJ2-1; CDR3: CASSYGLGDYNEQFF; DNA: TGTGCCAGCAGCTACGGACTAGGAGACTACAATGAGCAGTTCTTC
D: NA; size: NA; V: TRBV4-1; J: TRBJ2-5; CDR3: CASRDPIKETQYF; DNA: TGCGCCAGCCGGGACCCCATAAAAGAGACCCAGTACTTC
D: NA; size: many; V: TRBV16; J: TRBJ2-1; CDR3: CASSQSLGNEQFF; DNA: TGTGCCAGCAGCCAATCTTTGGGGAATGAGCAGTTCTTC
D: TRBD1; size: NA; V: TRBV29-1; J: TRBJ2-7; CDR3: CSVGTGGGNNEQYF; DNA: TGCAGCGTGGGGACAGGGGGCGGCAACAATGAGCAGTACTTC
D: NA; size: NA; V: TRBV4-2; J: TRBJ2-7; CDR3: CASSQSPGEQYF; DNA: TGTGCCAGCAGCCAAAGCCCCGGCGAGCAGTACTTC
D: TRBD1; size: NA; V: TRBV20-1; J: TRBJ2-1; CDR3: CSARDIAAGGWDNEQFF; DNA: TGCAGTGCTAGAGATATCGCGGCAGGGGGTTGGGACAATGAGCAGTTCTTC
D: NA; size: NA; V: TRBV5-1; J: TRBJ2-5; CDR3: CASNQFGRARSQETQYF; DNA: TGCGCCAGCAACCAATTCGGGCGCGCACGGAGCCAAGAGACCCAGTACTTC
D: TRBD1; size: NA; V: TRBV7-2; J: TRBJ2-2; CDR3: CASSPSGQGVNTGELFF; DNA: TGTGCCAGCAGCCCTTCAGGACAGGGGGTAAACACCGGGGAGCTGTTTTTT
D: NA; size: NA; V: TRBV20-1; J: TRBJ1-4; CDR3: CSAGPTEVGVFNEKLFF; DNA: TGCAGTGCTGGACCTACAGAGGTTGGGGTTTTTAATGAAAAACTGTTTTTT
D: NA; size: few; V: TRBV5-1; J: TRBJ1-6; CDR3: CASSWDPQGNSPLHF; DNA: TGCGCCAGCAGCTGGGACCCTCAAGGGAATTCACCCCTCCACTTT
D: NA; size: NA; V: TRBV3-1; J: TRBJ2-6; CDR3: CASSRQVGTNVLTF; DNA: TGTGCCAGCAGCCGACAGGTCGGAACCAACGTCCTGACTTTC
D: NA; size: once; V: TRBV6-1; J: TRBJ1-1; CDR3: CASSERPRGTEAFF; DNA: TGTGCCAGCAGTGAACGCCCTCGTGGGACTGAAGCTTTCTTT
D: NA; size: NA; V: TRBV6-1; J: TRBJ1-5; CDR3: CASILSPGSGQPQHF; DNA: TGTGCCAGCATCCTATCTCCAGGGTCGGGTCAGCCCCAGCATTTT
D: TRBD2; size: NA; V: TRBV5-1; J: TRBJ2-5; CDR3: CASSVLAGRETQYF; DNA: TGCGCCAGCAGCGTACTAGCGGGGCGGGAGACCCAGTACTTC
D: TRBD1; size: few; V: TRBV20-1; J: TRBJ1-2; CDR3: CSVRDSVYGYTF; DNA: TGCAGTGTTAGGGACAGTGTCTATGGCTACACCTTC
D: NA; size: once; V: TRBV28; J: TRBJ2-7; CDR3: CASSWRDEQYF; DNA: TGTGCCAGCAGTTGGAGAGACGAGCAGTACTTC
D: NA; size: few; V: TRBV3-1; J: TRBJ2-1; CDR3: CASSQETNSHEQFF; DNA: TGTGCCAGCAGCCAGGAGACTAATTCGCATGAGCAGTTCTTC
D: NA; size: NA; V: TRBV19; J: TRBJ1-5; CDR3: CASSESHGSNQPQHF; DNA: TGTGCCAGTAGTGAGTCACACGGTAGCAATCAGCCCCAGCATTTT
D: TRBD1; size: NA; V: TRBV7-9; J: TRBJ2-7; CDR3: CASSLGPDRGRYEQYF; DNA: TGTGCCAGCAGCTTAGGCCCGGACAGGGGGCGGTACGAGCAGTACTTC
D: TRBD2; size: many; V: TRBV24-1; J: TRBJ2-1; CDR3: CATSDGGLAGKNEQFF; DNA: TGTGCCACCAGTGATGGCGGACTAGCGGGGAAGAATGAGCAGTTCTTC
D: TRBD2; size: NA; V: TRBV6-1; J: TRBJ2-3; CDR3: CASRKRGQDPDTQYF; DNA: TGTGCCAGCAGGAAGCGGGGGCAAGATCCGGATACGCAGTATTTT
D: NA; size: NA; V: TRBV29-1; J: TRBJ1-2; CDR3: CSVGDGLNHGYTF; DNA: TGCAGCGTTGGGGACGGATTGAACCATGGCTACACCTTC
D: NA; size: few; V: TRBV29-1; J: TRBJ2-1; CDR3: CSVRQSGSYNEQFF; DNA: TGCAGCGTACGACAGTCGGGTTCCTACAATGAGCAGTTCTTC
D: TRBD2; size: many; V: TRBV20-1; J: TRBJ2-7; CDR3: CSAPTSGSNEQYF; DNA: TGCAGTGCCCCGACTAGCGGGAGCAACGAGCAGTACTTC
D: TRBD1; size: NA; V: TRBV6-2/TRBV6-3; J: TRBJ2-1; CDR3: CASTDRQGDYNEQFF; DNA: TGTGCCAGCACCGACCGCCAGGGGGATTACAATGAGCAGTTCTTC
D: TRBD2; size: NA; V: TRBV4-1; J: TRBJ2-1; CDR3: CASSPTSGGAYEQFF; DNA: TGCGCCAGCAGCCCCACGAGCGGGGGGGCCTATGAGCAGTTCTTC
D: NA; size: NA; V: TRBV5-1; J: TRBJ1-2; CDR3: CASSSMTGDDYTF; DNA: TGCGCCAGCAGCTCAATGACAGGTGATGACTACACCTTC
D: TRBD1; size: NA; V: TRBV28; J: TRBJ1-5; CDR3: CASSPPGQANQPQHF; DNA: TGTGCCAGCAGTCCTCCTGGACAGGCCAATCAGCCCCAGCATTTT
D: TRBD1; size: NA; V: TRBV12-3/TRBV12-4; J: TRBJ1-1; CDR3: CASSRQGGGPGTEAFF; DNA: TGTGCCAGCAGCCGACAGGGGGGGGGTCCGGGGACTGAAGCTTTCTTT
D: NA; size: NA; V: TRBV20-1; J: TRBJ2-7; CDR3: CSASPGRSYEQYF; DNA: TGCAGTGCTAGCCCCGGTAGATCCTACGAGCAGTACTTC
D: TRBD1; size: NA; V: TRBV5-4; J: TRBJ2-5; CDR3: CASSSPTGGSIETQYF; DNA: TGTGCCAGCAGCTCACCGACAGGGGGCTCGATAGAGACCCAGTACTTC
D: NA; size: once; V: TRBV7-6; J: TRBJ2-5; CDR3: CASSLSYWETQYF; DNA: TGTGCCAGCAGCTTGAGCTATTGGGAGACCCAGTACTTC
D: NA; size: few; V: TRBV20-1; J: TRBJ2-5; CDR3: CSAISGVLQETQYF; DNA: TGCAGTGCTATTTCGGGGGTCCTGCAAGAGACCCAGTACTTC
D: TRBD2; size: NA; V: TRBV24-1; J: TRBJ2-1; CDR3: CATSDSWTSDYNEQFF; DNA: TGTGCCACCAGTGATTCGTGGACTAGTGACTACAATGAGCAGTTCTTC
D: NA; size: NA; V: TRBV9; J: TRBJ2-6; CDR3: CASSVGEGTSGANVLTF; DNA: TGTGCCAGCAGCGTAGGAGAAGGGACCTCTGGGGCCAACGTCCTGACTTTC
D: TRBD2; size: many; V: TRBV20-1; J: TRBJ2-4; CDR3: CSARDPGGKNIQYF; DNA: TGCAGTGCTAGAGACCCGGGGGGAAAAAACATTCAGTACTTC
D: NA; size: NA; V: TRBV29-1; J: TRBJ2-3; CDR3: CSADRSTDTQYF; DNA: TGCAGCGCCGACAGGAGCACAGATACGCAGTATTTT
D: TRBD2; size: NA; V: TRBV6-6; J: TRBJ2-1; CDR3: CASSYVTSGGYNEQFF; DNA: TGTGCCAGCAGTTACGTGACTAGCGGGGGGTACAATGAGCAGTTCTTC
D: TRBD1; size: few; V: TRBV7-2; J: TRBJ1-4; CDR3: CASSPTTGGREKLFF; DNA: TGTGCCAGCAGCCCAACGACAGGGGGACGTGAAAAACTGTTTTTT
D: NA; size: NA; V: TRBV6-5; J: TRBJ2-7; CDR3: CASRYQGQQYF; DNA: TGTGCCAGCAGGTACCAGGGCCAGCAGTACTTC
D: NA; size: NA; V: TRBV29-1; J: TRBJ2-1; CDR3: CSVVVGNEQFF; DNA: TGCAGCGTTGTGGTAGGGAATGAGCAGTTCTTC
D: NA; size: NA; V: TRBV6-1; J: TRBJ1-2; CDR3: CASTRDRNYGYTF; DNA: TGTGCCAGCACTAGAGACAGGAACTATGGCTACACCTTC
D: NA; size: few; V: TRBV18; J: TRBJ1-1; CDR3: CASSPGGGGTEAFF; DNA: TGTGCCAGCTCACCAGGAGGGGGGGGCACTGAAGCTTTCTTT
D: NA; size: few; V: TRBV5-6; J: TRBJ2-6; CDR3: CASEDKGFVNVLTF; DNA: TGTGCCAGCGAGGATAAGGGGTTCGTGAACGTCCTGACTTTC
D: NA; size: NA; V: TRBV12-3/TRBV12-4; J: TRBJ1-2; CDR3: CASSLYRNYGYTF; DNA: TGTGCCAGCAGTTTATACAGAAACTATGGCTACACCTTC
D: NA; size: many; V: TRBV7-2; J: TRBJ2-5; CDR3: CASSLAPQETQYF; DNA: TGTGCCAGCAGCTTAGCCCCTCAAGAGACCCAGTACTTC
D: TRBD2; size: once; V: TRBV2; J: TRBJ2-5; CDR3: CASSPGTSGGNMETQYF; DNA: TGTGCCAGCAGTCCCGGGACTAGCGGGGGGAATATGGAGACCCAGTACTTC
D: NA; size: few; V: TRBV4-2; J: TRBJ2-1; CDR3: CASSQDAYNEQFF; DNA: TGTGCCAGCAGCCAAGATGCCTACAATGAGCAGTTCTTC
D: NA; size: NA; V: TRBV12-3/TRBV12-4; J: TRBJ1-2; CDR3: CASSPQFPRAGYTF; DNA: TGTGCCAGCAGTCCCCAGTTCCCAAGGGCTGGCTACACCTTC
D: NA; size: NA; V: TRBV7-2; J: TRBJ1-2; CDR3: CASSFHGNYGYTF; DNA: TGTGCCAGCAGCTTTCACGGAAACTATGGCTACACCTTC
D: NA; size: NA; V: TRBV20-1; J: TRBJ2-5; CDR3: CSATGLYQETQYF; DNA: TGCAGTGCTACTGGACTTTACCAAGAGACCCAGTACTTC
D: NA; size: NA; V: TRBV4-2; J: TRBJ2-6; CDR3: CASSQDRAAAIGANVLTF; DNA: TGTGCCAGCAGCCAAGATCGGGCGGCCGCCATTGGGGCCAACGTCCTGACTTTC
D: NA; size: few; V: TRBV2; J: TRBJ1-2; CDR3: CASSAPRGGANYGYTF; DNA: TGTGCCAGCAGCGCCCCAAGAGGGGGAGCTAACTATGGCTACACCTTC
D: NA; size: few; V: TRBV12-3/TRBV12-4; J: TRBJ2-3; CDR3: CASGNSPYTQYF; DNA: TGTGCCAGCGGCAATAGCCCCTATACGCAGTATTTT
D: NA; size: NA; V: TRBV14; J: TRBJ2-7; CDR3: CASSQAGTRREQYF; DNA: TGTGCCAGCAGCCAAGCGGGGACCAGGCGCGAGCAGTACTTC
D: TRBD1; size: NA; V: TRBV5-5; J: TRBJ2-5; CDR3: CASSDTDRVQGTQYF; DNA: TGTGCCAGCAGCGATACTGACAGGGTACAAGGGACCCAGTACTTC
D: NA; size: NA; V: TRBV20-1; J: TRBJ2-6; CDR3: CSARDRAGWRDVLTF; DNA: TGCAGTGCTAGAGATCGGGCAGGATGGAGGGACGTCCTGACTTTC